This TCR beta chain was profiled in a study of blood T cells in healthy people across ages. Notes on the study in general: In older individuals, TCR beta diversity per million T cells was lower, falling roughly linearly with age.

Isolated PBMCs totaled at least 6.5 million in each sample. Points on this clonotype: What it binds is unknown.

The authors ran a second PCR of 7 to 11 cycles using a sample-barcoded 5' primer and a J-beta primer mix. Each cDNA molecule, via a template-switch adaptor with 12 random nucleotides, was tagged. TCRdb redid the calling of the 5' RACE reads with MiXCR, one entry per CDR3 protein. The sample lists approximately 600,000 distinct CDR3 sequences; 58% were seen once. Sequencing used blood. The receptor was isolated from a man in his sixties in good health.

Written as DNA, the CDR3 is TGTGCCAGCACCCGGGACGGACCCGAAGAGACCCAGTACTTC. It codes for CASTRDGPEETQYF. This rearrangement joins TRBV11-2 to TRBJ2-5; TRBD1 or TRBD2 may be the D gene (5 bases each). V was shortened by 7 bases and J by 3 bases, with 15 bases between the two germline ends. The CDR3 runs 14 residues. The germline CDR1 and CDR2 sequences are SGHAT and FQNNGV.